These 20 T cell receptor beta chains were all obtained from the same sample, sequenced in a study of early stage breast cancer tumors. TCRdb keeps only in-frame clones here, not all; method: immunoSEQ multiplex PCR. The table includes fewer than 75,000 clones, about 80% detected once. The specimen sequenced was blood. These receptors all come from a person younger than 45 with breast cancer.

This clone was seen a few times. The rearrangement joins TRBV4-1 to TRBJ2-2; D unresolved. Trimming removed 1 base at V and 3 bases at J, with 12 bases between. The germline CDR1 and CDR2 sequences are MGHRA and YSYEKL. The CDR3 consists of 16 residues. The CDR3 DNA reads as TGCGCCAGCAGCCAAGGAAGGAATACGGACACCGGGGAGCTGTTTTTT. Protein: CASSQGRNTDTGELFF.

The chain recombines TRBV5-1 with TRBJ1-3; 8 bases match TRBD1. Germline assignment: CDR1 SGHRS and CDR2 YFSETQ. V lost 4 bases to trimming and J lost 0 bases; unmatched junction nucleotides: 3. The CDR3 sequence is 15 residues long. The CDR3 protein is CASSGQGDSGNTIYF. For the CDR3, the DNA is TGCGCCAGCAGCGGACAGGGCGACTCTGGAAACACCATATATTTT.

The CDR3 DNA sequence: TGTGCCAGCAGTACGGGACCGGAGTCACCCCTCCACTTT. This translates into CASSTGPESPLHF. The chain recombines TRBV6-1 with TRBJ1-6, with D possibly matching TRBD1 (5 bases). The CDR3 loop spans 13 amino acids. V lost 5 bases, J lost 10 bases, and 12 bases lay in between. The germline V gene has CDR1 MNHNS and CDR2 SASEGT.

This chain uses TRBV6-6 with TRBJ2-1; tentative D call: TRBD2 (6 bases). The V end lost 0 bases, the J end lost 12 bases, and 9 bases lay between the germline ends. CDR1 and CDR2 from the germline V gene are MNHNY and SVGAGI (reference sequence). The CDR3 consists of 12 residues. The CDR3 is CASSYSPGGQFF. The CDR3 nucleotides are TGTGCCAGCAGTTACTCGCCCGGGGGGCAGTTCTTC.

This clone was observed a few times. The chain joins TRBV4-2 to TRBJ2-2; 7 bases map to TRBD2. V lost 5 bases and J lost 5; bases outside the gene matches: 11. This CDR3 has 16 residues. Per germline, CDR1 LGHNA and CDR2 YNFKEQ. The CDR3 sequence is CASSSRLAVGTGELFF. CDR3 sequence (DNA): TGTGCCAGCAGCTCCCGACTAGCCGTAGGAACCGGGGAGCTGTTTTTT.

This chain uses TRBV27 with TRBJ2-7, with D perhaps TRBD1 (6 bases). V lost 9 bases, J lost 3 bases, and 18 bases lay in between. Germline V gene lookup returns CDR1 MNHEY and CDR2 SMNVEV (reference sequence). The CDR3 consists of 14 residues. CDR3 sequence (DNA): TGTGCCAGTAAAACCTGGGGGCTTGACTACGAGCAGTACTTC. Translating gives CASKTWGLDYEQYF.

The genes are TRBV6-6 and TRBJ2-2, with 7 bases fitting TRBD2. In germline, CDR1 is MNHNY, CDR2 SVGAGI (reference sequence). Losses at the gene ends were 5 bases for V and 8 bases for J; bases not matched to a gene: 14. This CDR3 comprises 16 residues. CDR3 loop: CASSHLGTNGVGELFF. The DNA for the CDR3 is TGTGCCAGCAGTCATCTGGGGACTAATGGCGTGGGGGAGCTGTTTTTT.

This chain connects TRBV29-1 to TRBJ2-3; 9 bases are shared with TRBD2. The CDR3 length is 15 residues. V lost 6 bases to trimming and J lost 0 bases; unmatched junction nucleotides: 7. Germline assignment: CDR1 SQVTM and CDR2 ANQGSEA. The CDR3 nucleotides read TGCAGCGTCGCGAGGGGACTAGCAAGCACAGATACGCAGTATTTT. Its translation is CSVARGLASTDTQYF.

This rearrangement joins TRBV30 to TRBJ2-1; either TRBD1 or TRBD2 may fit D (5 bases each). The V end lost 1 base, the J end lost 3 bases, and 7 bases lay between the germline ends. CDR1 and CDR2 (germline): GTSNPN, SVGIG (reference sequence). CDR3 length: 13 amino acids. The CDR3 sequence is CAWSGGYYNEQFF. In DNA, the CDR3 is TGTGCCTGGAGTGGGGGGTACTACAATGAGCAGTTCTTC.

The V call is TRBV5-5, the J call TRBJ2-1; the D is unclear. CDR3 length: 14 residues. V was pared by 5 bases and J by 7 bases, with 16 bases between. Germline V gene lookup returns CDR1 SGHKS and CDR2 YYEKEE (reference sequence). DNA for the CDR3: TGTGCCAGCAGTTTCCGGCTTGAAGGTAATGAGCAGTTCTTC. Amino acid sequence: CASSFRLEGNEQFF. Drawing the rest from reference TRBV5-5 and TRBJ2-1, the complete variable domain is DAGVTQSPTHLIKTRGQQVTLRCSPISGHKSVSWYQQVLGQGPQFIFQYYEKEERGRGNFPDRFSARQFPNYSSELNVNALLLGDSALYLCASSFRLEGNEQFFGPGTRLTVL.

This chain uses TRBV19 with TRBJ2-7; 10 nucleotides line up with TRBD2. The CDR3 spans 14 residues. From germline, CDR1 is LNHDA and CDR2 SQIVND (reference sequence). The junction had 11 bases not matched to a gene; V was cut back by 8 bases and J by 7 bases. CDR3 coding DNA: TGTGCCAGTTCCGGGACTAGCGATCTTTGGGAGCAGTACTTC. Its translation is CASSGTSDLWEQYF.

This clone was recorded only once. The chain uses TRBV27 and TRBJ1-2; D is undetermined. The CDR3 loop spans 13 amino acids. V was trimmed by 0 bases and J by 4 bases, leaving 6 bases between them. In germline, CDR1 is MNHEY, CDR2 SMNVEV (reference sequence). The CDR3 DNA reads as TGTGCCAGCAGTTTATCCAGTTCCTATGGCTACACCTTC. Amino acids: CASSLSSSYGYTF.

The J gene is TRBJ2-3, the V gene TRBV5-4; TRBD2 might be the D (6 bases). There are 16 residues in the CDR3. The germline V and J ends were trimmed by 2 bases and 1 base, with 14 bases remaining between them. Germline assignment: CDR1 SGHNT and CDR2 YYREEE (reference sequence). The CDR3 is CASSLPTGEGTDTQYF. CDR3 bases: TGTGCCAGCAGCTTACCCACCGGGGAGGGCACAGATACGCAGTATTTT.

The CDR3 protein is CASSQGAGESYNEQFF. Here the CDR3 DNA reads TGTGCCAGCAGCCAAGGGGCGGGAGAAAGCTACAATGAGCAGTTCTTC. The chain recombines TRBV13 with TRBJ2-1; 7 nucleotides agree with TRBD2. The CDR3 extends over 16 amino acids. J was trimmed by 3 bases and V by 5 bases; bases with no gene match: 10. The germline gives CDR1 PRHDT, CDR2 FYEKMQ (reference sequence).

The chain is built from TRBV5-1 and TRBJ1-1, with D tentatively TRBD1 (5 bases). The germline V and J ends were trimmed by 4 bases and 2 bases, with 21 bases remaining between them. Germline-derived CDR1 and CDR2 are SGHRS and YFSETQ. The CDR3 spans 17 residues. The CDR3 is CASSHGTYKWVNTEAFF. The CDR3 DNA is TGCGCCAGCAGCCACGGGACTTACAAGTGGGTAAACACTGAAGCTTTCTTT.

This clone was seen only once. The chain uses TRBV6-5 and TRBJ2-5; 7 nucleotides match TRBD1. The J call could be wrong; TRBJ2-7 is a better fit for the DNA end. Germline-derived CDR1 and CDR2 are MNHEY and SVGAGI. The CDR3 is made up of 14 amino acids. CDR3 in amino acids: CASSNYRGLYEQYF. CDR3 DNA: TGTGCCAGCAGTAACTACAGGGGTCTCTACGAGCAGTACTTC.

The gene calls are TRBV10-3 and TRBJ1-5; D is unresolved. V was clipped by 2 bases and J by 7 bases, with 6 bases between them. The CDR3 is 12 amino acids. Germline V gene data show CDR1 as ENHRY and CDR2 as SYGVKD. The CDR3 DNA follows: TGTGCCATCAGTGAGACGAAGCAGCCCCAGCATTTT. As protein: CAISETKQPQHF.

The chain uses TRBV14 and TRBJ2-7, with D unresolved. Trimming removed 3 bases at V and 2 bases at J, with 2 bases between. The CDR3 is 11 amino acids. From germline, CDR1 is SGHDN and CDR2 FVKESK. The CDR3 reads CASSQTYEQYF. In DNA form, the CDR3 reads TGTGCCAGCAGCCAGACCTACGAGCAGTACTTC.

J is TRBJ1-1 and V is TRBV27; D gene unclear. The CDR3 consists of 14 residues. Per germline, CDR1 MNHEY and CDR2 SMNVEV (reference sequence). Trimming stripped 4 bases from V and 1 base from J, with 10 bases between. The CDR3 coding sequence is TGTGCCAGCAGTTGGGCGGGGAGGAACACTGAAGCTTTCTTT. It translates to CASSWAGRNTEAFF.

This clone was picked up one time. The chain uses TRBV29-1 and TRBJ2-6; a weak D match, TRBD2 (5 bases). CDR1 is SQVTM and CDR2 is ANQGSEA in the germline V gene. This CDR3 contains 15 residues. V lost 1 base and J lost 0, with 7 bases in between. CDR3 coding DNA: TGCAGCGTTGAAGCGGGGAACTCTGGGGCCAACGTCCTGACTTTC. This codes for CSVEAGNSGANVLTF.